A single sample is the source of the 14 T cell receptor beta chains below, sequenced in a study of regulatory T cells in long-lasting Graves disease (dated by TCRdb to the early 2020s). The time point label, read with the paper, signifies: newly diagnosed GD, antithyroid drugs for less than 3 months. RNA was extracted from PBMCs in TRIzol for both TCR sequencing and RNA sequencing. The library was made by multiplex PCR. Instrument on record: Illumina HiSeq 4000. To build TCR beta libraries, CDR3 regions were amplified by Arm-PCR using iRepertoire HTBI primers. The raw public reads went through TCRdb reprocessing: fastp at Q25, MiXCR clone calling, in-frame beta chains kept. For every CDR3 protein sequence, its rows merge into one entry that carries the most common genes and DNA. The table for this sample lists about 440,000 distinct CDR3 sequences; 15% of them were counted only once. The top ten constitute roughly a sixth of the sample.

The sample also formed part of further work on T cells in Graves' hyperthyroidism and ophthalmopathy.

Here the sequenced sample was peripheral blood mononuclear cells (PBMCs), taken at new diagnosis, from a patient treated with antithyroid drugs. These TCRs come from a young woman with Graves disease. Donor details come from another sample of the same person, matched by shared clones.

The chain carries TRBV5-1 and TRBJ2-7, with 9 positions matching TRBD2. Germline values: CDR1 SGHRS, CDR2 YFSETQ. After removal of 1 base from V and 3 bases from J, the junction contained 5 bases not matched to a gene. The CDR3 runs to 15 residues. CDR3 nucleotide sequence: TGCGCCAGCAGCTTGCGTAGCGGGAGAAACTACGAGCAGTACTTC. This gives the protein CASSLRSGRNYEQYF.

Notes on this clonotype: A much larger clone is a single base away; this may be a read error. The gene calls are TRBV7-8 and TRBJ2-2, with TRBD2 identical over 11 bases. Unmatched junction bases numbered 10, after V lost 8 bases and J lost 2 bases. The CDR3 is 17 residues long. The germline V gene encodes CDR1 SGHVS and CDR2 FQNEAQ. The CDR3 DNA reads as TGTGCCAGCGAGATCCTAGCGGGAGGATCCAACACCGGGGAGCTGTTTTTT. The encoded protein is CASEILAGGSNTGELFF.

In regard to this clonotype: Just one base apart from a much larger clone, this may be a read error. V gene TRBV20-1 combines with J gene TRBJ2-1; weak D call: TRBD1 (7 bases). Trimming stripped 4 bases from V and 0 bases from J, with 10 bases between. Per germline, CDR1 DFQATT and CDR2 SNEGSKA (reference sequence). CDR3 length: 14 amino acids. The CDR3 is CSATGGSSYNEQFF. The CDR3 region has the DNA TGCAGTGCTACAGGGGGGAGCTCCTACAATGAGCAGTTCTTC.

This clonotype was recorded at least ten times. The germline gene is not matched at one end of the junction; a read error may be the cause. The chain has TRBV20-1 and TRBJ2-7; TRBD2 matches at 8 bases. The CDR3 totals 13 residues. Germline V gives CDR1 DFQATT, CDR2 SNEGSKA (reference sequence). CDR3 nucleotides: TGCAGTGCCAGAGCGGGAGTTGCCTACGAGCAGTACTTC. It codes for CSARAGVAYEQYF.

In DNA form, the CDR3 reads TGCAGTGCCCCTGGGCAGCTCCAAGAGACCCAGTACTTC. Protein: CSAPGQLQETQYF. The J gene is TRBJ2-5, the V gene TRBV20-1; D gene unclear. The CDR3 is made up of 13 amino acids. Trimming pared 6 bases from V and 1 base from J, leaving 12 bases between. Germline values: CDR1 DFQATT, CDR2 SNEGSKA (reference sequence).

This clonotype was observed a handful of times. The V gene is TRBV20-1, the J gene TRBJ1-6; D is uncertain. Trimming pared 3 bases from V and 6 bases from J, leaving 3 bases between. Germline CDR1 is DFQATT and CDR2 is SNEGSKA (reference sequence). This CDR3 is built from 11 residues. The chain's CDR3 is CSARPNSPLHF. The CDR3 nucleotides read TGCAGTGCTAGGCCTAATTCACCCCTCCACTTT.

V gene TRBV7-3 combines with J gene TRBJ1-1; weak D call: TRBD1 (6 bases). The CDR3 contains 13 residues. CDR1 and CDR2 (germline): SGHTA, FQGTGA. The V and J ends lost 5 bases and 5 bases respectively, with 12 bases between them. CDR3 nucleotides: TGTGCCAGCAGCCGCGGACAGCGAACTGAAGCTTTCTTT. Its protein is CASSRGQRTEAFF.

The CDR3 DNA reads TGCAGTGCTAGGCCCCTAGCGTTCAATGAGCAGTTCTTC. This translates into CSARPLAFNEQFF. The chain is built from TRBV20-1 and TRBJ2-1; D is perhaps TRBD2 (6 bases). CDR1 DFQATT and CDR2 SNEGSKA come from the germline V gene (reference sequence). Trimming cost V 3 bases and J 6 bases, with 12 bases left between them. CDR3 length equals 13 residues.

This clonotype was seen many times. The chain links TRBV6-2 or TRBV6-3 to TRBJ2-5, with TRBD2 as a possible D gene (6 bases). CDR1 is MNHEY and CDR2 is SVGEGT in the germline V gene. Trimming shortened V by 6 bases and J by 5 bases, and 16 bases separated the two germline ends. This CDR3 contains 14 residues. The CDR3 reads CASRQPGGSETQYF. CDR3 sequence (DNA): TGTGCCAGCAGACAACCCGGGGGATCTGAGACCCAGTACTTC.

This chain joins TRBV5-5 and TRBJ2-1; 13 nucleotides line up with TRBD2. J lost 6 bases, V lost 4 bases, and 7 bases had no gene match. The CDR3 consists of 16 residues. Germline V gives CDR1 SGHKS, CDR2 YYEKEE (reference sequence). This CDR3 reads CASSADGLAGVNEQFF. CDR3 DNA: TGTGCCAGCAGCGCGGATGGACTAGCGGGAGTCAATGAGCAGTTCTTC. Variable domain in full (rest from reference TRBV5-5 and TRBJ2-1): DAGVTQSPTHLIKTRGQQVTLRCSPISGHKSVSWYQQVLGQGPQFIFQYYEKEERGRGNFPDRFSARQFPNYSSELNVNALLLGDSALYLCASSADGLAGVNEQFFGPGTRLTVL.

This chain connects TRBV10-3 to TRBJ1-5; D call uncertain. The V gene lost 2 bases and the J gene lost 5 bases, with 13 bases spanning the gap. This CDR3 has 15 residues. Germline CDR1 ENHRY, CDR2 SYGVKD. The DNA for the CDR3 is TGTGCCATCAGTGAGCGGGGTAATGGCGATCAGCCCCAGCATTTT. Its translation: CAISERGNGDQPQHF.

CDR3 amino acids: CASSFRTGGFTEAFF. The DNA of the CDR3 is TGTGCCAGCAGTTTCCGGACAGGGGGCTTCACTGAAGCTTTCTTT. The V gene is TRBV12-3 or TRBV12-4, the J gene TRBJ1-1; 11 bases agree with TRBD1. With V trimmed by 3 bases and J by 4 bases, 4 bases remained unmatched. The CDR3 is 15 amino acids.

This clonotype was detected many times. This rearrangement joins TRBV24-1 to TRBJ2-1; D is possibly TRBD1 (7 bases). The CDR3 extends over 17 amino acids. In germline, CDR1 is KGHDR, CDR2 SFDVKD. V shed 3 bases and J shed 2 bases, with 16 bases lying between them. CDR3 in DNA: TGTGCCACCAGTGATCAGGGGGGTCAGCCTCCCTACAATGAGCAGTTCTTC. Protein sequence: CATSDQGGQPPYNEQFF.

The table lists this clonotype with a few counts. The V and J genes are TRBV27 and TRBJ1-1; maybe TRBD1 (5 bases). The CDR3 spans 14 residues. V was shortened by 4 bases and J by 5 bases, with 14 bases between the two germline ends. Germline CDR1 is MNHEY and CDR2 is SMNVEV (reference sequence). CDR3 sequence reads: CASSSLLGGTEAFF. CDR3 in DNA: TGTGCCAGCAGTTCCTTATTGGGGGGGACTGAAGCTTTCTTT.